These T cell receptor beta chains were read from a single sample in a study of blood T cell repertoires in COVID-19. Clones were sequenced by immunoSEQ multiplex PCR, and TCRdb holds only the in-frame ones, with some missing. The data hold a few hundred thousand clones, with around nine tenths observed a single time. The sequencing sample was made of peripheral blood. Receptors were obtained from a woman aged 55-69 years with COVID-19, enrolled during active disease. The CDR3 runs from the conserved cysteine through the conserved F or W. The order of the fields is J gene, V gene, clone size, D gene, CDR3 DNA, CDR3 protein. D genes are given only for firm matches. A row's size may be missing; if present it is once, few, many or a size class.

TRBJ1-5 | TRBV27 | . | . | TGTGCCAGCAGTCCTCGACAGATCAATCAGCCCCAGCATTTT | CASSPRQINQPQHF
TRBJ1-4 | TRBV9 | few | TRBD1 | TGTGCCAGCAGCGCCCAGACAGGGGGTGAAAAACTGTTTTTT | CASSAQTGGEKLFF
TRBJ1-4 | TRBV28 | . | . | TGTGCCAGCAGTCCACACACCCCCGGTAGGGGGAATGAAAAACTGTTTTTT | CASSPHTPGRGNEKLFF
TRBJ1-5 | TRBV6-4 | . | . | TGTGCCAGCAGTGACCGAGTTAGCAATCAGCCCCAGCATTTT | CASSDRVSNQPQHF
TRBJ2-1 | TRBV6-6 | . | TRBD1 | TGTGCCAGCAGTCTCCCCGACAGGGGCGCTGAGCAGTTCTTC | CASSLPDRGAEQFF
TRBJ2-3 | TRBV3-1/TRBV3-2 | . | . | TGTGCCAGCAGCCGGGCGGGAGATACGCAGTATTTT | CASSRAGDTQYF
TRBJ2-2 | TRBV6-4 | . | . | TGTGCCAGCAGTGACACCGGTATCACGAACACCGGGGAGCTGTTTTTT | CASSDTGITNTGELFF
TRBJ1-1 | TRBV19 | . | TRBD1 | TGTGCCAGTAGGCCTGACAGGGGGCTTGGCACTGAAGCTTTCTTT | CASRPDRGLGTEAFF
TRBJ1-2 | TRBV7-9 | once | . | TGTGCCAGCAGCTTAGCCGCGGCAGGGCCCTACACCTTC | CASSLAAAGPYTF
TRBJ2-5 | TRBV25-1 | . | . | TGTGCCAGCAGTGAATTAGGGCGGACACCAGCGTACCAAGAGACCCAGTACTTC | CASSELGRTPAYQETQYF
TRBJ2-7 | TRBV7-2 | . | TRBD2 | TGTGCCAGCAGCTTAGAGGCGACTAGCCCCGAGCAGTACTTC | CASSLEATSPEQYF
TRBJ2-7 | TRBV27 | . | . | TGTGCCAGCAGTTTATTTGACAGCTCCTACGAGCAGTACTTC | CASSLFDSSYEQYF
TRBJ2-3 | TRBV10-3 | . | TRBD2 | TGTGCCATCAAGGGGGGGACTAGCCCGGATACGCAGTATTTT | CAIKGGTSPDTQYF
TRBJ2-2 | TRBV27 | . | TRBD2 | TGTGCCAGCAGGACTAGCGGAGGGGTAGGCGGGGAGCTGTTTTTT | CASRTSGGVGGELFF
TRBJ2-1 | TRBV18 | . | . | TGTGCCAGCTCACCCAGTAGGGGAGGGCAGTTCTTC | CASSPSRGGQFF
TRBJ2-1 | TRBV5-6 | . | . | TGTGCCAGCAGCTTCGGCGGAACCTCTTATCGGGAGCAGTTCTTC | CASSFGGTSYREQFF
TRBJ2-1 | TRBV11-2 | . | TRBD1 | TGTGCCAGCAGCCAAGACAGGGGGCGCCACAATGAGCAGTTCTTC | CASSQDRGRHNEQFF
TRBJ1-5 | TRBV18 | . | TRBD1 | TGTGCCAGCTCACCCCGACAGGGCCGCAATCAGCCCCAGCATTTT | CASSPRQGRNQPQHF
TRBJ2-1 | TRBV29-1 | . | TRBD2 | TGCAGCATATCTAGCGGGACTCCCTACAATGAGCAGTTCTTC | CSISSGTPYNEQFF
TRBJ1-2 | TRBV12-5 | . | TRBD1 | TGTGCTAGTGGTTCACCTGAGGGGGCAGGTGGCTACACCTTC | CASGSPEGAGGYTF
TRBJ2-7 | TRBV27 | . | TRBD2 | TGTGCCAGCAGTCCCCGGACTAGCGGGATAGCCCCCTCCTACGAGCAGTACTTC | CASSPRTSGIAPSYEQYF
TRBJ1-6 | TRBV10-3 | . | . | TGTGCCATCAGTGAAAATGGGGCCCTTGGCGGTTCACCCCTCCACTTT | CAISENGALGGSPLHF
TRBJ2-3 | TRBV18 | once | . | TGTGCCAGCTCACCCCGGACAAGTAGCACAGATACGCAGTATTTT | CASSPRTSSTDTQYF
TRBJ2-3 | TRBV5-1 | . | . | TGCGCCAGCAGCTTGGGTGGGCTAGCGCTCACAGATACGCAGTATTTT | CASSLGGLALTDTQYF
TRBJ2-7 | TRBV5-1 | few | TRBD2 | TGCGCCAGCAGCTCGGGGGGTCAGGGCCTCGAGCAGTACTTC | CASSSGGQGLEQYF
TRBJ2-7 | TRBV27 | . | . | TGTGCCAGCAGTTTTCAACGGTTAGCCTACGAGCAGTACTTC | CASSFQRLAYEQYF
TRBJ1-1 | TRBV18 | . | . | TGTGCCAGCTCAAGTCGGGTCGGGGACACTGAAGCTTTCTTT | CASSSRVGDTEAFF
TRBJ2-7 | TRBV7-8 | few | . | TGTGCCAGCAGGCAAAGGCGGGACCCCTTGTTGAAGCAGTACTTC | CASRQRRDPLLKQYF
TRBJ2-1 | TRBV11-2 | . | . | TGTGCCAGCAGCCCCCTACGGGGAAACAATGAGCAGTTCTTC | CASSPLRGNNEQFF
TRBJ2-3 | TRBV9 | . | TRBD2 | TGTGCCAGCAGCGTTCGGACTAGCGGGAGTGGCGATACGCAGTATTTT | CASSVRTSGSGDTQYF
TRBJ2-6 | TRBV28 | . | . | TGTGCCACCCAGGGGACACCCGGGGCCAACGTCCTGACTTTC | CATQGTPGANVLTF
TRBJ2-1 | TRBV5-6 | . | . | TGTGCCAGCAGCTTACGACAGATATACAATGAGCAGTTCTTC | CASSLRQIYNEQFF
TRBJ1-2 | TRBV19 | . | TRBD1 | TGTGCCAGTAGTATTCAGGGGGGCTATGGCTACACCTTC | CASSIQGGYGYTF
TRBJ1-6 | TRBV7-2 | . | . | TGTGCCAGCAGCTTAGTCGCAGGGGTTAATTCACCCCTCCACTTT | CASSLVAGVNSPLHF
TRBJ1-5 | TRBV11-2 | . | . | TGTGCCAGCAGCTTAGAGGCAGGGGATCAGCCCCAGCATTTT | CASSLEAGDQPQHF
TRBJ1-5 | TRBV20-1 | few | . | TGCAGTGCTAGTTTGGCCAGGGCATTTGATCAGCCCCAGCATTTT | CSASLARAFDQPQHF
TRBJ1-1 | TRBV11-2 | few | . | TGTGCCAGCAGCTTAGATCTGGCCCCTGAAGCTTTCTTT | CASSLDLAPEAFF
TRBJ2-3 | TRBV3-1/TRBV3-2 | . | TRBD2 | TGTGCCAGCAGTCCTAGCGGGAGCACAGATACGCAGTATTTT | CASSPSGSTDTQYF
TRBJ2-2 | TRBV6-5 | . | TRBD1 | TGTGCCAGCAGCGTACAGGGGCCTAACACCGGGGAGCTGTTTTTT | CASSVQGPNTGELFF
TRBJ2-3 | TRBV4-2 | . | . | TGTGCCAGCAGCCCGGGCCTAGGGGGTAGCACAGATACGCAGTATTTT | CASSPGLGGSTDTQYF
TRBJ1-1 | TRBV2 | . | . | TGTGCCAGCACCCCGGCGGGGGGAATGAACACTGAAGCTTTCTTT | CASTPAGGMNTEAFF
TRBJ2-1 | TRBV27 | . | . | TGTGCCAGCCATCCTACAGGTATCTATGAGCAGTTCTTC | CASHPTGIYEQFF
TRBJ1-1 | TRBV19 | . | TRBD1 | TGTGCCAGTAGAGCGGACAGGTTGAACACTGAAGCTTTCTTT | CASRADRLNTEAFF
TRBJ2-3 | TRBV20-1 | . | . | TGCAGTGCTAGACCACTCGATACGCAGTATTTT | CSARPLDTQYF
TRBJ1-1 | TRBV7-9 | few | . | TGTGCCAGCAGCTTAGGAGGAAGACCGAGCACTGAAGCTTTCTTT | CASSLGGRPSTEAFF
TRBJ2-6 | TRBV28 | . | TRBD2 | TGTGCCGGGGGGGGTCTAGCTACTGGGGCCAACGTCCTGACTTTC | CAGGGLATGANVLTF
TRBJ1-4 | TRBV6-1 | . | . | TGTGCCAGCAGTGAAGCTTGGACGGGAAATGAAAAACTGTTTTTT | CASSEAWTGNEKLFF
TRBJ1-3 | TRBV11-2 | few | . | TGTGCCAGCTCCGGGGGTGGGGTTCTATATGGAAACACCATATATTTT | CASSGGGVLYGNTIYF
TRBJ2-7 | TRBV7-3 | few | . | TGTGCCAGCAGCTTAACTCAGGGGTACGAGCAGTACTTC | CASSLTQGYEQYF
TRBJ2-5 | TRBV15 | . | . | TGTGCCACCAGCTTGGACAGCCAAGAGACCCAGTACTTC | CATSLDSQETQYF
TRBJ1-1 | TRBV18 | . | . | TGTGCCAGCTCACCGGGCAGGGGAGAAGCTTTCTTT | CASSPGRGEAFF
TRBJ1-1 | TRBV5-1 | . | . | TGCGCCAGCAGCTTGGGATGGCAGGGACAAGCGCGGAACACTGAAGCTTTCTTT | CASSLGWQGQARNTEAFF
TRBJ1-2 | TRBV30 | once | TRBD1 | TGTGCCTGGAGTCCGGACAGGGGGGGGTATGGCTACACCTTC | CAWSPDRGGYGYTF